This entry lists 9 T cell receptor beta chains sequenced from one sample in a study of Ad26.COV2.S vaccination and SARS-CoV-2 variants. Documented treatment: over 15 received Ad26.COV2.S at low or high dose, single or two shots; five or six received placebo; per-sample allocation not given. The samples were gathered on day 63 after the first injection of vaccine or placebo. The assay was immunoSEQ multiplex PCR, and TCRdb's table has in-frame clones only and misses some. Here the sample spans some 350,000 clones, roughly 81% being singletons. Here the sequenced sample was peripheral blood, taken in a trial of Ad26.COV2.S vaccine versus placebo. The source is a person between 18 and 65 years old who received the Ad26.COV2.S COVID-19 vaccine or a placebo.

This chain joins TRBV3-1 (or the pseudogene TRBV3-2) and TRBJ2-2; 9 bases are a match to TRBD2. V shed 2 bases and J 4 bases; nucleotides not matched to a gene: 11. This CDR3 spans 18 amino acids. Germline values: CDR1 LGHDT, CDR2 YNNKEL (reference sequence). CDR3 amino acids: CASSQQERGTSSTGELFF. The CDR3 DNA follows: TGTGCCAGCAGCCAACAGGAGCGAGGGACTAGCAGCACCGGGGAGCTGTTTTTT.

V is TRBV19 and J is TRBJ2-7; no clear D. The V gene's germline CDR1 is LNHDA and CDR2 SQIVND (reference sequence). There are 15 residues in the CDR3. The V end lost 5 bases, the J end lost 6 bases, and 20 bases lay between the germline ends. CDR3 in DNA: TGTGCCAGTAGTCCTCCTTGGGCCTGGTGTGTCGAGCAGTACTTC. Its protein is CASSPPWAWCVEQYF.

The chain employs TRBV28 and TRBJ2-7; no reliable D call. Germline CDR1 and CDR2: MDHEN and SYDVKM. The length of the CDR3 is 12 residues. Trimming stripped 5 bases from V and 3 bases from J, with 8 bases between. CDR3: CASSKRNYEQYF. The CDR3 coding sequence is TGTGCCAGCAGTAAGAGAAACTACGAGCAGTACTTC.

This clone has just one count. Other DNA sequences of this sample code for an identical CDR3. The chain employs TRBV29-1 and TRBJ1-1; tentative D call: TRBD1 (6 bases). The germline V gene encodes CDR1 SQVTM and CDR2 ANQGSEA. Trimming cost V 4 bases and J 1 base, with 7 bases left between them. CDR3 length: 12 residues. For the CDR3, the DNA is TGCAGCGTTGCCAGGGGGAACACTGAAGCTTTCTTT. This codes for CSVARGNTEAFF.

The V gene is TRBV27, the J gene TRBJ1-6; D unclear. The germline V gene has CDR1 MNHEY and CDR2 SMNVEV (reference sequence). Deletions cut 5 bases from V and 6 bases from J, with 17 bases between. This CDR3 spans 16 amino acids. CDR3 sequence (DNA): TGTGCCAGCAGTCCCCGAATCCCAGGTTCTAATTCACCCCTCCACTTT. It specifies CASSPRIPGSNSPLHF.

The chain links TRBV7-2 to TRBJ2-7, with a weak D call TRBD1 (6 bases). This CDR3 contains 14 residues. V lost 10 bases to trimming and J lost 0 bases, with 16 bases between them. Germline lookup yields CDR1 SGHTA and CDR2 FQGNSA. CDR3 protein: CATSPGHSSYEQYF. Here the CDR3 DNA reads TGTGCCACCTCACCGGGACATAGCTCCTACGAGCAGTACTTC.

This clone was observed a handful of times. This chain links TRBV7-2 with TRBJ2-3, with no clear D. With 6 bases removed from V and 5 bases from J, the gap between germline ends came to 9 bases. The CDR3 is 12 residues long. Germline values: CDR1 SGHTA, CDR2 FQGNSA. The CDR3 nucleotides read TGTGCCAGCAGTCAACAGAGAGATACGCAGTATTTT. Protein sequence: CASSQQRDTQYF.

The chain carries TRBV5-4 and TRBJ1-6, with D maybe TRBD1 (6 bases). CDR3 length: 15 amino acids. Trimming stripped 4 bases from V and 7 bases from J, with 15 bases between. CDR1 is SGHNT and CDR2 is YYREEE in the germline V gene (reference sequence). Here the CDR3 reads CASSHYDRPNSPLHF. In DNA, the CDR3 is TGTGCCAGCAGCCACTATGACAGGCCGAATTCACCCCTCCACTTT.

The V gene is TRBV13, the J gene TRBJ1-4; 8 bases align to TRBD1. V lost 4 bases to trimming and J lost 8 bases; unmatched junction nucleotides: 6. CDR1 is PRHDT and CDR2 is FYEKMQ in the germline V gene (reference sequence). The CDR3 loop spans 14 amino acids. The CDR3 is CASSYGTGPEKLFF. DNA of the CDR3: TGTGCCAGCAGCTACGGGACAGGTCCCGAAAAACTGTTTTTT.